The 32 T cell receptor beta chains below all came from one sample that was sequenced in a study of response to subunit inactivated influenza vaccine. In TCRdb, the RT-PCR reads were re-called with MiXCR into one record per CDR3 protein. This table holds under 850,000 distinct CDR3 sequences, under 20% found once. The sequenced sample was PBMCs from blood, obtained roughly 5 days after vaccination. The receptor set was obtained from a man over 45 who received an inactivated influenza vaccine.

Ten or more counts support this clonotype. This sequence joins TRBV10-3 and TRBJ2-7, with D unresolved. Germline lookup yields CDR1 ENHRY and CDR2 SYGVKD. V lost 6 bases and J lost 0, with 9 bases in between. There are 13 residues in the CDR3. The CDR3 reads CAISQMDSYEQYF. The CDR3 nucleotides are TGTGCCATCAGCCAAATGGACTCCTACGAGCAGTACTTC.

This clonotype was seen a few times. This CDR3 is CSAILAGRLSDEQFF. The CDR3 DNA sequence: TGCAGTGCTATACTAGCGGGACGTTTATCGGATGAGCAGTTCTTC. The V gene is TRBV20-1, the J gene TRBJ2-1; 10 bases line up with TRBD2. Germline V lookup: CDR1 DFQATT, CDR2 SNEGSKA (reference sequence). CDR3 length equals 15 residues. The junction had 11 bases not matched to a gene; V was cut back by 4 bases and J by 8 bases.

The chain carries TRBV5-5 and TRBJ2-2; possible D gene TRBD1, 6 bases. Trimming removed 4 bases at V and 4 bases at J, with 11 bases between. CDR3 length: 14 amino acids. The V gene's germline CDR1 is SGHKS and CDR2 YYEKEE (reference sequence). CDR3 loop: CASSPGQITGELFF. The CDR3 region has the DNA TGTGCCAGCAGCCCAGGACAGATCACCGGGGAGCTGTTTTTT.

This sequence joins TRBV27 and TRBJ2-7; D uncertain. Between the trimmed V and J ends, which lost 6 bases and 7 bases, there was a span of 19 bases. This CDR3 is built from 14 residues. Germline CDR1 and CDR2: MNHEY and SMNVEV (reference sequence). The CDR3 reads CASRLITGVGEQYF. The CDR3 DNA reads TGTGCCAGCAGGCTTATAACGGGCGTGGGGGAGCAGTACTTC.

V is TRBV11-2 and J is TRBJ2-5; D is ambiguous. CDR3 length equals 13 residues. Trimming left V 2 bases short and J 5 bases short, with 9 bases between. The germline gives CDR1 SGHAT, CDR2 FQNNGV. CDR3 loop: CASSLNPAETQYF. Here the CDR3 DNA reads TGTGCCAGCAGCTTAAATCCCGCGGAGACCCAGTACTTC.

This clonotype has more than one count but fewer than ten. V usage is TRBV11-1 and J usage is TRBJ2-6; no clear D. This CDR3 region has 14 residues. The V end was cut by 5 bases, the J end by 2 bases, with 7 bases between. Germline V gene lookup returns CDR1 SGHAT and CDR2 FQDESV (reference sequence). The CDR3, as DNA: TGTGCCAGCAGCCCCATGGCTGGGGCCAACGTCCTGACTTTC. Translated: CASSPMAGANVLTF.

CDR3 loop: CASSKEAGGLYEQYF. Here the CDR3 DNA reads TGCGCCAGCAGCAAAGAAGCGGGGGGGCTCTACGAGCAGTACTTC. The chain employs TRBV5-1 and TRBJ2-7; 10 bases map to TRBD2. V lost 4 bases, J lost 3 bases, and 7 bases stayed unmatched. There are 15 residues in the CDR3. The germline V gene has CDR1 SGHRS and CDR2 YFSETQ.

In this sample, this clonotype turned up a few times. This chain joins TRBV28 and TRBJ2-2, with 7 bases that match TRBD1. Germline assignment: CDR1 MDHEN and CDR2 SYDVKM. Germline trimming cut 4 bases from V and 1 base from J; bases unmatched to any gene: 3. CDR3 length: 15 amino acids. The CDR3 nucleotides are TGTGCCAGCAGTTGGACAGGCCTGAACACCGGGGAGCTGTTTTTT. Encoded protein: CASSWTGLNTGELFF. Complete variable domain (other parts from reference TRBV28 and TRBJ2-2): DVKVTQSSRYLVKRTGEKVFLECVQDMDHENMFWYRQDPGLGLRLIYFSYDVKMKEKGDIPEGYSVSREKKERFSLILESASTNQTSMYLCASSWTGLNTGELFFGEGSRLTVL.

This clonotype was seen only a few times. This sequence joins TRBV11-2 and TRBJ1-5; D remains ambiguous. V lost 0 bases, J lost 6 bases, and 9 bases lay in between. The CDR3 extends over 14 amino acids. Germline CDR1 and CDR2: SGHAT and FQNNGV. The CDR3: CASSLEGFGQPQHF. In DNA, the CDR3 is TGTGCCAGCAGCTTAGAGGGGTTCGGTCAGCCCCAGCATTTT.

The chain recombines TRBV9 with TRBJ2-5, with unresolved D. Germline V gene sequence: CDR1 SGDLS, CDR2 YYNGEE. The V gene lost 4 bases and the J gene lost 0 bases, with 10 bases spanning the gap. CDR3 length: 14 amino acids. CDR3 amino acids: CASSIATDQETQYF. CDR3 nucleotides: TGTGCCAGCAGCATCGCGACGGACCAAGAGACCCAGTACTTC.

The sample holds a few counts of this clonotype. The V gene is TRBV4-3, the J gene TRBJ1-1; D gene uncertain. Germline values: CDR1 LGHNA, CDR2 YSLEER. Trimming cost V 0 bases and J 3 bases, with 11 bases left between them. The CDR3 contains 15 residues. The CDR3 loop reads CASSQDSKGDTEAFF. The CDR3 coding sequence is TGCGCCAGCAGCCAAGATTCTAAGGGAGACACTGAAGCTTTCTTT.

V is TRBV29-1 and J is TRBJ2-1; D is unclear. In germline, CDR1 is SQVTM, CDR2 ANQGSEA. V gave up 4 bases and J gave up 4 bases, with 8 bases separating them. The CDR3 is 12 amino acids. The CDR3 sequence: CSVVAEYNEQFF. CDR3 bases: TGCAGCGTTGTGGCGGAGTACAATGAGCAGTTCTTC.

This clonotype turned up a few times. This rearrangement joins TRBV12-3 or TRBV12-4 to TRBJ2-2, with D maybe TRBD1 (6 bases). The germline V and J ends were trimmed by 8 bases and 7 bases, with 17 bases remaining between them. The CDR3 loop spans 14 amino acids. The CDR3 here is CASRRTEDVGELFF. DNA for the CDR3: TGTGCCAGCCGTAGGACAGAGGATGTCGGGGAGCTGTTTTTT.

The chain uses TRBV7-8 and TRBJ2-1; 11 bases are shared with TRBD2. CDR1 and CDR2 from the germline V gene are SGHVS and FQNEAQ. V shed 1 base, J shed 8 bases, and the junction held 13 bases outside the gene matches. The CDR3 runs 18 residues. The CDR3 DNA sequence: TGTGCCAGCAGCTTAGTGCGTAGCGGGGGGGGTTTTAACTATGAGCAGTTCTTC. This translates into CASSLVRSGGGFNYEQFF.

This clonotype was counted a few times. The rearrangement joins TRBV10-3 to TRBJ1-1, with TRBD1 matching over 9 bases. This CDR3 is 13 amino acids long. Germline V gene lookup returns CDR1 ENHRY and CDR2 SYGVKD. Trimming at V came to 6 bases and at J to 3 bases, leaving 2 bases not matched to a gene. The CDR3 DNA follows: TGTGCCATCAGCCGGACAGGGGACACTGAAGCTTTCTTT. Translation: CAISRTGDTEAFF.

The rearrangement uses TRBV4-3 and TRBJ2-6; D not certain. The length of the CDR3 is 16 residues. Germline CDR1 is LGHNA and CDR2 is YSLEER. V was pared by 0 bases and J by 0 bases, with 6 bases between. The CDR3 sequence: CASSQDFFSGANVLTF. CDR3 nucleotides: TGCGCCAGCAGCCAAGATTTTTTCTCTGGGGCCAACGTCCTGACTTTC.

In its sample, this clonotype was seen a few times. The chain has TRBV6-2 or TRBV6-3 and TRBJ1-5; TRBD1 matches at 9 bases. The CDR3 runs 15 residues. Germline V gene lookup returns CDR1 MNHEY and CDR2 SVGEGT. V was clipped by 5 bases and J by 4 bases; unmatched bases: 6. The CDR3 DNA reads TGTGCCAGCAGTAACCGGGACAGGGAAAATCAGCCCCAGCATTTT. Residues: CASSNRDRENQPQHF.

This clonotype has more than one count but fewer than ten. The J gene is TRBJ1-2, the V gene TRBV20-1; TRBD1 matches 11 bases. Germline lookup yields CDR1 DFQATT and CDR2 SNEGSKA (reference sequence). The CDR3 sequence is 13 residues long. V dropped 6 bases and J dropped 3; count of bases not matched to a gene: 3. The CDR3 loop reads CSARTGGDYGYTF. The CDR3, as DNA: TGCAGTGCCCGGACAGGGGGCGACTATGGCTACACCTTC.

The CDR3 loop reads CASSFSVADTGELFF. As DNA, the CDR3 is TGTGCCAGCAGCTTTTCGGTCGCAGACACCGGGGAGCTGTTTTTT. The V call is TRBV5-5, the J call TRBJ2-2; D is unclear. CDR3 size: 15 residues. The V end was cut by 2 bases, the J end by 3 bases, with 11 bases between. CDR1 is SGHKS and CDR2 is YYEKEE in the germline V gene (reference sequence).

This clonotype has just a few counts. The V and J genes are TRBV29-1 and TRBJ2-6, with D unclear. V gave up 6 bases and J gave up 0 bases, with 9 bases separating them. The CDR3 loop spans 14 amino acids. Germline V lookup: CDR1 SQVTM, CDR2 ANQGSEA. Written as DNA, the CDR3 is TGCAGCGTCGCTTCAAGCTCTGGGGCCAACGTCCTGACTTTC. Translated: CSVASSSGANVLTF.

The chain recombines TRBV5-1 with TRBJ2-3; possibly TRBD2 for D (6 bases). From germline, CDR1 is SGHRS and CDR2 YFSETQ. CDR3 length equals 15 residues. V lost 4 bases, J lost 4 bases, and 16 bases lay in between. The CDR3 DNA sequence: TGCGCCAGCAGCCCGGGACTCCTTGGGGCAGATACGCAGTATTTT. Residues: CASSPGLLGADTQYF.

The chain couples TRBV7-8 to TRBJ2-1; 8 bases are shared with TRBD2. There are 17 residues in the CDR3. J lost 0 bases, V lost 5 bases, and 9 bases had no gene match. Germline V gene sequence: CDR1 SGHVS, CDR2 FQNEAQ. For the CDR3, the DNA is TGTGCCAGCAGCACAACCACCGGGACTAGCTCCTACAATGAGCAGTTCTTC. This encodes CASSTTTGTSSYNEQFF.

The V and J genes are TRBV20-1 and TRBJ1-1; 7 positions match TRBD1. Germline CDR1 DFQATT, CDR2 SNEGSKA (reference sequence). V lost 3 bases and J lost 0; bases outside the gene matches: 10. The CDR3 runs to 16 residues. CDR3 in DNA: TGCAGTGCTAGCCAGGGGGTCGGACAGATGAACACTGAAGCTTTCTTT. Amino acids: CSASQGVGQMNTEAFF.

As for this clonotype: At one end, the junction sequence differs from germline, possibly due to a read error. The chain joins TRBV20-1 to TRBJ2-5, with TRBD1 as a possible D gene (6 bases). Per germline, CDR1 DFQATT and CDR2 SNEGSKA (reference sequence). The CDR3 runs 14 residues. The CDR3 DNA sequence: TGCAGTGCTAGAGTTGGACAGTACCAAGAGGCCCAGTACTTC. Residues: CSARVGQYQEAQYF.

This clonotype has more than one count but fewer than ten. V usage is TRBV12-3 or TRBV12-4 and J usage is TRBJ2-7, with TRBD1 as a possible D gene (6 bases). CDR3 size: 15 residues. V gave up 2 bases and J gave up 4 bases, with 15 bases separating them. The CDR3 coding sequence is TGTGCCAGCAGTTTATGGGGCAGGGGAGTGTACGAGCAGTACTTC. Its translation: CASSLWGRGVYEQYF.

This clonotype was found a few times. The V gene is TRBV12-3 or TRBV12-4, the J gene TRBJ2-1, with 12 bases lining up with TRBD2. V shed 5 bases and J 8 bases; nucleotides not matched to a gene: 1. The CDR3 extends over 13 amino acids. The CDR3 DNA reads as TGTGCCAGCAGTGGACTAGCGGGATATGAGCAGTTCTTC. It is translated as CASSGLAGYEQFF.

The CDR3: CASSDGMGGSEAFF. CDR3 sequence (DNA): TGTGCCAGCAGTGATGGGATGGGAGGCTCTGAAGCTTTCTTT. The chain has TRBV2 and TRBJ1-1; D is undetermined. From germline, CDR1 is SNHLY and CDR2 FYNNEI. This CDR3 comprises 14 residues. The germline V and J ends were trimmed by 3 bases and 6 bases, with 14 bases remaining between them.

This clonotype was recorded a few times. The chain joins TRBV7-2 to TRBJ2-3, with D maybe TRBD1 (7 bases). In germline, CDR1 is SGHTA, CDR2 FQGNSA. The CDR3 spans 17 residues. V was trimmed by 5 bases and J by 0 bases, leaving 18 bases between them. CDR3: CASSPRAGQISTDTQYF. The CDR3 region has the DNA TGTGCCAGCAGCCCGAGGGCGGGACAGATCAGCACAGATACGCAGTATTTT.

This clonotype was recorded many times. One end of the junction does not line up with germline, which may come from a read error. The rearrangement joins TRBV20-1 to TRBJ2-5; D may be TRBD2 (6 bases). CDR3 size: 15 residues. Germline V gene sequence: CDR1 DFQATT, CDR2 SNEGSKA (reference sequence). The CDR3 DNA follows: TGCAGTGCTAGAGACTCGGAGCGGGTCGAAGAGACTCAGTACTTC. This sequence encodes CSARDSERVEETQYF.

The V call is TRBV7-9, the J call TRBJ2-2; TRBD2 agrees at 10 bases. This CDR3 is built from 16 residues. The germline V gene has CDR1 SEHNR and CDR2 FQNEAQ (reference sequence). The trim removed 5 bases at V and 2 bases at J, leaving 5 bases unmatched. The DNA of the CDR3 is TGTGCCAGCAGCGTGGGACTAGCGCCTAACACCGGGGAGCTGTTTTTT. Amino acid sequence: CASSVGLAPNTGELFF.

In its sample, this clonotype was seen a few times. The chain carries TRBV12-3 or TRBV12-4 and TRBJ2-5; D is unresolved. V was shortened by 3 bases and J by 5 bases, with 16 bases between the two germline ends. This CDR3 is built from 15 residues. The CDR3 DNA is TGTGCCAGCAGTTTCCTTACCGTGCTGCCGGAGACCCAGTACTTC. Its translation is CASSFLTVLPETQYF.

There are a few counts of this clonotype. V usage is TRBV27 and J usage is TRBJ1-1; maybe TRBD1 (5 bases). V lost 7 bases, J lost 0 bases, and 15 bases lay in between. Germline V gene sequence: CDR1 MNHEY, CDR2 SMNVEV (reference sequence). The CDR3 runs to 15 residues. CDR3 nucleotides: TGTGCCAGCATCCGAAACCCAGGGATGAACACTGAAGCTTTCTTT. Translation gives CASIRNPGMNTEAFF.